This T cell receptor beta chain was obtained from a study of T cells in Graves' hyperthyroidism and ophthalmopathy. There are many counts of this clonotype. Its antigen is as yet unknown. Researchers took RNA transcripts and amplified the TCR beta CDR3 regions from them. TCR CDR3 underwent first-round RT-PCR with the HTBI primer set. TCRdb fed the multiplex PCR reads into MiXCR, producing one record per CDR3 protein. This sample has about 840,000 distinct CDR3 sequences; 38% occur once, and the top ten carry approximately 10%. Study-wide findings and caveats: The blood repertoire included most of the expanded thyroid clonotypes above 0.001.

With 3 bases removed from V and 7 bases from J, the gap between germline ends came to 9 bases. This CDR3 is built from 12 residues. Germline V lookup: CDR1 SEHNR, CDR2 FQNEAQ (reference sequence). The gene calls are TRBV7-9 and TRBJ1-2; D is unresolved. This clonotype was obtained from a man aged 18 to 29 with Graves' hyperthyroidism. Source material: blood. The chain's CDR3 is CASSLEESGYTF. The CDR3 nucleotides are TGTGCCAGCAGCTTGGAAGAGTCTGGCTACACCTTC.